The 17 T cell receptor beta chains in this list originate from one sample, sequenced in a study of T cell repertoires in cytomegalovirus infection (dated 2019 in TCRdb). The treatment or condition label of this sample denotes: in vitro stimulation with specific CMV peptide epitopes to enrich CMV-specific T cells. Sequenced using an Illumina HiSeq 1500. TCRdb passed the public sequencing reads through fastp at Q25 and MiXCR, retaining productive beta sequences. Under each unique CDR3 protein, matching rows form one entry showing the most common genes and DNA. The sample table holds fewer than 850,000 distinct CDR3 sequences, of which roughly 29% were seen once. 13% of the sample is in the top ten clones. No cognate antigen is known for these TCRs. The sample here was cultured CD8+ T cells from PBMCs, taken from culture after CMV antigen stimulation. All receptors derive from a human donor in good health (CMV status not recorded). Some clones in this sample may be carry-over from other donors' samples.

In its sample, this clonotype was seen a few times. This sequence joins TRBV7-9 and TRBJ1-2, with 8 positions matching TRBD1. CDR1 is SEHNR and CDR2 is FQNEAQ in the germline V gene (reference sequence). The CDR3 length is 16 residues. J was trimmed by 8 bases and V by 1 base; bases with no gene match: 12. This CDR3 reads CASSLGYPRTGNGYTF. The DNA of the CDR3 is TGTGCCAGCAGCTTAGGCTATCCGAGGACAGGGAACGGCTACACCTTC.

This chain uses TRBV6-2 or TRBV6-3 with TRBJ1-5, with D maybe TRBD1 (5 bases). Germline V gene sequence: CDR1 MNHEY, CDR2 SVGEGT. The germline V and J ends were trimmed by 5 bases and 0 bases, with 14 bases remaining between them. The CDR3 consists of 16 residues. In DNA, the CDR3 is TGTGCCAGCAGTAGGGGAGACGGCTATAGCAATCAGCCCCAGCATTTT. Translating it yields CASSRGDGYSNQPQHF.

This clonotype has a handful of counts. This CDR3 reads CASSDGTGNEQFF. The CDR3 nucleotides read TGTGCCAGCAGCGATGGGACCGGCAATGAGCAGTTCTTC. This chain links TRBV13 with TRBJ2-1, with D perhaps being TRBD1 or TRBD2 (5 bases each). The CDR3 covers 13 residues. From germline, CDR1 is PRHDT and CDR2 FYEKMQ (reference sequence). V lost 5 bases and J 6 bases, leaving 11 bases between the germline ends.

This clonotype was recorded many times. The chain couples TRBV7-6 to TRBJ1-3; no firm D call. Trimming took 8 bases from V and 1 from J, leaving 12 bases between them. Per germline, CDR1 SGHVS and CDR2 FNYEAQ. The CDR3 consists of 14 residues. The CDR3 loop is CASATGESGNTIYF. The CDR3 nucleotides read TGTGCCAGCGCGACCGGGGAATCTGGAAACACCATATATTTT.

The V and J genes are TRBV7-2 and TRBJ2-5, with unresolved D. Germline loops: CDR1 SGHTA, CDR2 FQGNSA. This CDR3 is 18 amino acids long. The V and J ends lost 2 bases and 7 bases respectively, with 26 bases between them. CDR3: CASSLHYDGWAWEGTQYF. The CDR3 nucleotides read TGTGCCAGCAGCTTACATTATGACGGGTGGGCCTGGGAAGGGACCCAGTACTTC.

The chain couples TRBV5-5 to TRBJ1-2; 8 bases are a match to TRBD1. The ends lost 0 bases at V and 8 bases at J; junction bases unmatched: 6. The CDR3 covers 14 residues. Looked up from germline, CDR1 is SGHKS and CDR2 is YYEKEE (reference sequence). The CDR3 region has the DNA TGTGCCAGCAGCTTGGAGACAGGGGTACGAGGCTACACCTTC. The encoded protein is CASSLETGVRGYTF.

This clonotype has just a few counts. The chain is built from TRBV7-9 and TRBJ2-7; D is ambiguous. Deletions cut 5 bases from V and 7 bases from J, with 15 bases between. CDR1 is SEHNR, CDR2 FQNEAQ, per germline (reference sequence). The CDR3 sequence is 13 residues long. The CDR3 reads CASSAENTWEQYV. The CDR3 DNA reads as TGTGCCAGCAGCGCGGAAAACACCTGGGAGCAGTACGTC.

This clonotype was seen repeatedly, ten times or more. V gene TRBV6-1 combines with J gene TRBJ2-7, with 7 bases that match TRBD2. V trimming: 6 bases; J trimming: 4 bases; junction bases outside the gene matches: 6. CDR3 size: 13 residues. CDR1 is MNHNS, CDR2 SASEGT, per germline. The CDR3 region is CASSPPGRYEQYV. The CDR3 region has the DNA TGTGCCAGCAGCCCCCCCGGGAGGTACGAGCAGTACGTC.

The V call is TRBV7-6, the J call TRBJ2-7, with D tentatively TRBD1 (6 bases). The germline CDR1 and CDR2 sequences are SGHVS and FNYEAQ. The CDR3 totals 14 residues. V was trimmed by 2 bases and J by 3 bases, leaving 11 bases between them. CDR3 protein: CASSLSGERYEQYF. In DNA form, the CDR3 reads TGTGCCAGCAGCTTATCAGGGGAGCGCTACGAGCAGTACTTC. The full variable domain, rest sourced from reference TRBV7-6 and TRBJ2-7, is GAGVSQSPRYKVTKRGQDVALRCDPISGHVSLYWYRQALGQGPEFLTYFNYEAQQDKSGLPNDRFSAERPEGSISTLTIQRTEQRDSAMYRCASSLSGERYEQYFGPGTRLTVT.

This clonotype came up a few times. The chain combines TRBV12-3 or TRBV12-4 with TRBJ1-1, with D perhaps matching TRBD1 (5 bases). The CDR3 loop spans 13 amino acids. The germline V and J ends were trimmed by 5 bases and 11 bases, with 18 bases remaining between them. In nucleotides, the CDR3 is TGTGCCAGCAGTGCGGCCGGGACCGCTGCCGCTTTCTTT. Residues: CASSAAGTAAAFF.

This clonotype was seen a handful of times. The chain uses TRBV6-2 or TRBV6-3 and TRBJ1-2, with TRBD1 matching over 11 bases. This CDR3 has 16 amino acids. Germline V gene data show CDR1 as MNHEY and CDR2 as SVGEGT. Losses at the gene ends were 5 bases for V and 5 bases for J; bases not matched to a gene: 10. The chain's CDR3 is CASSTRTGGEWYGYTF. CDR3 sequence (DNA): TGTGCCAGCAGTACCCGGACAGGGGGCGAGTGGTATGGCTACACCTTC.

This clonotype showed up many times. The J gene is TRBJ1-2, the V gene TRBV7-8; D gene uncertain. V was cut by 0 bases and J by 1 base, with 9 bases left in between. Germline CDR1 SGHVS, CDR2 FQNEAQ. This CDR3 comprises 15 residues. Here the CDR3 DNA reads TGTGCCAGCAGCTTAGCGGGCCAGGATAACTATGGCTACACCTTC. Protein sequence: CASSLAGQDNYGYTF.

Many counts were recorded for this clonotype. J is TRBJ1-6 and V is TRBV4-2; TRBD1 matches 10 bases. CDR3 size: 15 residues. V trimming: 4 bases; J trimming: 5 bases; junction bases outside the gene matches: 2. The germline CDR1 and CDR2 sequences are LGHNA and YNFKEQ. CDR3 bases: TGTGCCAGCAGCCTCGGACAGGGGGATAATTCACCCCTCCACTTT. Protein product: CASSLGQGDNSPLHF.

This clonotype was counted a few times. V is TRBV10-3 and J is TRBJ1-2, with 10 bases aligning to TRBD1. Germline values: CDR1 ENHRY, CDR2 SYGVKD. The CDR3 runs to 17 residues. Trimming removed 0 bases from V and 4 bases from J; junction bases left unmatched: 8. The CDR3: CAISESPTGGQIYGYTF. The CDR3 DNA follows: TGTGCCATCAGTGAGTCCCCGACAGGGGGCCAAATCTATGGCTACACCTTC.

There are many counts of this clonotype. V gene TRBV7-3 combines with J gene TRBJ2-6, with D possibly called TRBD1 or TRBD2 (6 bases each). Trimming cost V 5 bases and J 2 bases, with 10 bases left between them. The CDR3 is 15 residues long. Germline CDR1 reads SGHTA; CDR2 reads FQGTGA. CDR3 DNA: TGTGCCAGCAGCCCTGGGGGGCCTGGGGCCAACGTCCTGACTTTC. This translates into CASSPGGPGANVLTF.

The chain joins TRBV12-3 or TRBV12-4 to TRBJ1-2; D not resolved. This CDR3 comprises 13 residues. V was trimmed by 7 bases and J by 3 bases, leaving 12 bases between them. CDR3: CASTPDGYYGYTF. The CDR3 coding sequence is TGTGCCAGCACCCCGGACGGATACTATGGCTACACCTTC.

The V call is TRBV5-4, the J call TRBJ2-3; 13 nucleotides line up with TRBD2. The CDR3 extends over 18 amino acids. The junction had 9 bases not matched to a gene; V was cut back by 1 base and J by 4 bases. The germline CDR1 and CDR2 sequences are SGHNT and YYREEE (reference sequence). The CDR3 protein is CASSLYGLAGAVADTQYF. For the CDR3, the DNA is TGTGCCAGCAGCTTGTACGGACTAGCGGGGGCCGTCGCAGATACGCAGTATTTT.